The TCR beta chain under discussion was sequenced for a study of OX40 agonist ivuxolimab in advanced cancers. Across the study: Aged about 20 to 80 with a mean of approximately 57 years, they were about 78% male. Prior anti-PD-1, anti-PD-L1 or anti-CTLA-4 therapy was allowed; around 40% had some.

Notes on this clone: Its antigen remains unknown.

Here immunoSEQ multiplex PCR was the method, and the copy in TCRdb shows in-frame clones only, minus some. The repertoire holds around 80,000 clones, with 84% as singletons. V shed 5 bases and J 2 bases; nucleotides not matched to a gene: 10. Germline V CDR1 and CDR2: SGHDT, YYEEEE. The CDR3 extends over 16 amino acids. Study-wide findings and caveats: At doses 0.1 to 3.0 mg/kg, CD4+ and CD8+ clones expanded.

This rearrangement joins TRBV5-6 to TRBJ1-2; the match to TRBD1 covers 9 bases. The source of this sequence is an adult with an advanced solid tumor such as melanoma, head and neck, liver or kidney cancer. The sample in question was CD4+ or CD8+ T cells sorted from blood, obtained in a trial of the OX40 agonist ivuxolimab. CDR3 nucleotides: TGTGCCAGCAGACGCGGGACAGGGAGCCAAAACTATGGCTACACCTTC. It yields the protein CASRRGTGSQNYGYTF.